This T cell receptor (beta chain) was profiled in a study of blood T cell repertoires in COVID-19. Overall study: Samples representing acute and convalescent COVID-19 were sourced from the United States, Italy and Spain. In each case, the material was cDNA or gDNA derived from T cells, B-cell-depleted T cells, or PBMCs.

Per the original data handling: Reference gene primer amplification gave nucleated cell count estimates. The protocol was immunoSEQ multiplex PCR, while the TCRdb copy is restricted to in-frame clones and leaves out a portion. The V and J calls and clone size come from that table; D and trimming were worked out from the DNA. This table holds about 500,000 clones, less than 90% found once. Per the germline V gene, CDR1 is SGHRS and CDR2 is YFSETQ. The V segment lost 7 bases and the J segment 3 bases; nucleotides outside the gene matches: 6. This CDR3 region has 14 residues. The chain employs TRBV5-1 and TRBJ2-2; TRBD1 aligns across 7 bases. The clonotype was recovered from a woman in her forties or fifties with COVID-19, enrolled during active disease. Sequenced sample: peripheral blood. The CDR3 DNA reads TGCGCCAGCCAGACAGGGCTCTACACCGGGGAGCTGTTTTTT. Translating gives CASQTGLYTGELFF.